This T cell receptor beta chain was sequenced in a study of T cells in localized non-small cell lung cancer (dated by TCRdb to about 2020). In terms of the full investigation: The study examined T cell repertoires in under 300 patients with early-stage NSCLC and compared tumors with uninvolved tumor-adjacent lungs. The cohort consisted of 200 to 300 treatment-naive NSCLC patients whose localized lung tumors had been resected. NSCLC patients had a mean age of roughly 69 years, and 129 were male and about 110 female. What the study reported, not specific to this receptor: Higher blood T cell density associated with longer overall survival, while higher adjacent-lung clonality associated with shorter survival. Because multi-region tumor sequencing was not done, intratumor heterogeneity could not be ruled out. A median of approximately 50 of the top 100 tumor clones turned up in the paired uninvolved adjacent lung, and roughly 30 of those clones also ranked among the top 100 of that same adjacent lung. Because the study design was exploratory, TCR variables were selected using unadjusted p-values without false-discovery rate correction. Uninvolved tumor-adjacent lung showed the highest T cell clonality, higher than tumor, which suggests more focused antigenic responses in the adjacent lung.

Concerning this clone itself: Its antigen is unknown. Nothing much larger sits one base from this clone, and base qualities are not available.

TCR beta CDR3 regions were sequenced from DNA using the immunoSEQ Assay. As for how the authors treated the data: To compute T cell density, TCR beta template counts were normalized to usable DNA, which was estimated by amplifying housekeeping genes. Richness was estimated using the preseqR package, with extrapolation to 400,000 templates for PBMC samples and to 120,000 templates for tissue samples. Clonality was calculated as one minus Pielou's evenness. Tissue-enriched TCRs were identified by differential abundance testing using productive amino-acid clonotypes, minimum total count 5 and alpha 0.1. Repertoire overlap between compartments was quantified with the Jaccard Index and Morisita Overlap Index. TCR beta CDR3s were clustered by GLIPH together with public tetramer-defined viral CDR3s, and at least three viral sequences plus V-gene enrichment were required for viral motifs. Drawn from immuneACCESS, this table holds only the in-frame rearrangements with V and J called that TCRdb kept. Clones are partly lost; checked studies trace under half to an unresolved V gene and leave the rest unexplained. D and trimming come from the DNA, and the V and J calls and clone size come from that table. The sample table records around 79,000 clones; around 80% of these occur just once. Jointly, the top ten make up approximately 21% of the sample.

At diagnosis, tumor, uninvolved tumor-adjacent lung and peripheral blood were collected and then preserved as a mix of FFPE and fresh-frozen material. For TCR repertoire profiling, blood samples were analyzed in the form of peripheral blood mononuclear cells. Reading the germline V gene gives CDR1 SGDLS and CDR2 YYNGEE. Inclusive of the bounding cysteine and phenylalanine, the CDR3 is 15 residues long. Only CDR3 DNA is held: 45 bases, read in frame from base 1. V is shortened by 4 bases, J by 4 bases, and the region joining them spans 15 bases. This sample comprised PBMCs, obtained before any cancer treatment. This TCR was sampled from a man aged 40 to 70 with stage II squamous cell lung carcinoma. The chain is made from TRBV9 and TRBJ2-1; a tentative D call is TRBD1 (6 bases match). The nucleotides read TGTGCCAGCAGCCCTTCCGACAGGCCTTACAATGAGCAGTTCTTC. The encoded protein is CASSPSDRPYNEQFF.